The rows below give T cell receptor beta chains drawn from one sample of a study of shared clonotypes between healthy human individuals. Libraries were prepared by immunoSEQ multiplex PCR; TCRdb keeps only in-frame clonotypes and omits some of them. The sample lists more than 2 million clones, approximately 94% occurring once. The sequenced material came from naive CD8+ T cells sorted from blood. The source of these receptors is a man between 18 and 35 years old in good health. Each CDR3 is given with its conserved first and last residue. The order of the fields is V gene, clone size, CDR3 protein. Clone size appears in some rows only: once, few, many, or a class for an expanded clone.

TRBV7-8 - CASSPSKNEGLNEQFF
TRBV7-9 - CASSLGLVGTGELFF
TRBV7-8 - CASSLLAGALEETQYF
TRBV30 - CACPDATGGSSYGYTF
TRBV10-2 - CASSWSDEQFF
TRBV28 - CASSLNWRGPGETQYF
TRBV14 once CASSQALMGGYTF
TRBV6-5 - CASSLTGEGNQPQHF
TRBV7-3 - CASSLSPGTEETQYF
TRBV28 - CASSLLSEGTNEKLFF
TRBV6-1 - CASSGPNQETQYF
TRBV4-1 - CASSHRDRGRYNEQFF
TRBV5-5 - CASSLVQSYEQYF
TRBV11-2 - CASSSLAGGPTDTQYF
TRBV7-8 - CASSTRGRGYYGYTF
TRBV9 - CASSPRASGAYNEQFF
TRBV7-7 - CASSPGLGYNEQFF
TRBV30 - CAWSVPSGIRGEQFF
TRBV5-6 - CASSPGGSTEAFF
TRBV19 - CASSSGQGAYEQYF